This T cell receptor beta chain was recovered during a study of blood T cells in healthy people across ages. Study-wide findings and caveats: The study lacked donor CMV status, which possibly confounded expanded clonotype changes. Long-lived donors exceeded aged donors in naive CD4+ cells and diversity. A conclusive naive versus antigen-experienced comparison was prevented by the unsorted PBMCs.

Then a second PCR, running roughly 7 to 11 cycles, was carried out with a sample-barcoded 5' primer and a J-beta primer mix. TCRdb used MiXCR to reprocess the 5' RACE reads, holding one entry per CDR3 protein. The sample has about 580,000 distinct CDR3 sequences; around 48% are singletons. Germline values: CDR1 SGHTA, CDR2 FQGNSA. This CDR3 has 12 amino acids. V was pared by 7 bases and J by 8 bases, with 14 bases between. Total RNA, at least 6 micrograms per sample, was extracted from PBMCs. A remark on this clonotype: Its specificity is unknown.

Sequencing input: blood. The chain links TRBV7-2 to TRBJ1-2, with D unclear. The origin of this receptor is a man older than 75 in good health. Here the CDR3 DNA reads TGTGCCAGCAACCGAGACTCGGGGGGCTACACCTTC. It yields the protein CASNRDSGGYTF.